The following is a T cell receptor (beta chain) sequence with its context. The sample comes from a study of T cells in tuberculosis. Study background: The T cells targeted glucose monomycolate, a mycobacterial lipid, via CD1B. Study outcomes and limitations: Low-affinity CD1B-GMM tetramer-binding T cells may have been missed.

The CDR3 loop spans 16 amino acids. The germline V gene encodes CDR1 SGHTA and CDR2 FQGTGA. Germline trimming cut 2 bases from V and 2 bases from J; bases unmatched to any gene: 7. Profiling relied on immunoSEQ multiplex PCR, and the TCRdb table lists in-frame clones only, not all of them. This sample has about 88,000 clones; about nine tenths occur once, and the top ten carry around 1.8%. After thawing and overnight rest, PBMC were stained with GMM-loaded CD1B tetramer, viability dye and anti-CD3 for sorting. CD1B tetramers were loaded with Rhodococcus equi-derived C32 glucose monomycolate. Before cryopreservation, the sorted PBMC lost their CD14-expressing monocytes.

The sequence derives from an adult woman with latent tuberculosis. Sequences were obtained from CD1b-GMM tetramer-negative cells sorted from PBMCs. This sequence joins TRBV7-3 and TRBJ2-3; TRBD2 matches 7 bases. This chain's CDR3 is CASSLEASGFTDTQYF. The CDR3 DNA reads as TGTGCCAGCAGCTTAGAGGCTAGCGGCTTCACAGATACGCAGTATTTT.